The present entry profiles one T cell receptor beta chain with its context. Those enrolled in Seattle joined during active infection and were followed longitudinally afterward. The data were taken from a study of blood T cell repertoires in COVID-19. Study-wide context: COVID-19 samples, acute and convalescent, were from the United States, Italy and Spain. The cDNA or gDNA used as material had been derived from T cells, B-cell-depleted T cells, or PBMCs.

CDR1 and CDR2 from the germline V gene are SEHNR and FQNEAQ (reference sequence). The CDR3 covers 15 residues. V lost 3 bases, J lost 4 bases, and 6 bases stayed unmatched. In the authors' workflow: Using reference gene primer amplification, nucleated cell counts were estimated. Assay: immunoSEQ multiplex PCR; the TCRdb copy retains only in-frame clones and omits some. That table supplies the V and J calls and clone size; D and trimming were determined from the DNA. This sample has some 120,000 clones; 81% occur once, and the top ten carry about a sixth. V and J are TRBV7-9 and TRBJ1-2, with TRBD1 matching 9 bases. This TCR derives from a man younger than 40 with COVID-19, enrolled during active disease. Sequences were obtained from peripheral blood. CDR3 coding DNA: TGTGCCAGCAGCTTTCATGACAGGGGGGTCTATGGCTACACCTTC. This codes for CASSFHDRGVYGYTF.